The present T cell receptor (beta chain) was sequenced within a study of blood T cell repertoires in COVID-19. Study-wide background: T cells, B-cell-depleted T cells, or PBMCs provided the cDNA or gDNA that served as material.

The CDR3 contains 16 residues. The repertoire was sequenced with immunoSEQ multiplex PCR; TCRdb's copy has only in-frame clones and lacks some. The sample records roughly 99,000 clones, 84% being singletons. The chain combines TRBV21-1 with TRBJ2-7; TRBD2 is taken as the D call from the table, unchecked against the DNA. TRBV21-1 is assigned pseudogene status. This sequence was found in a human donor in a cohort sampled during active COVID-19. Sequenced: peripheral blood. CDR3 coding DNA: TGTGCCAGCAGCCCTGGGACTAGCGGGATATGGTACGAGCAGTACTTC. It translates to CASSPGTSGIWYEQYF.